The 32 T cell receptor beta chains in this list originate from one sample, sequenced in a study of CD8 T cells in Susac syndrome. The authors reverse transcribed about 0.5 to 1 ug RNA with random hexamers. From the immunoSEQ multiplex PCR reads, TCRdb called clonotypes with MiXCR, one entry per CDR3 protein. This table holds more than 200,000 distinct CDR3 sequences, about 94% found once. Sequencing was done on a sample of CD4+ T cells from PBMCs. These receptors originate from a human donor with Susac syndrome.

This clonotype came up a few times. The chain combines TRBV5-6 with TRBJ2-7, with TRBD1 identical over 10 bases. The CDR3 is 15 amino acids. Germline V gives CDR1 SGHDT, CDR2 YYEEEE. Losses at the gene ends were 0 bases for V and 2 bases for J; bases not matched to a gene: 2. The CDR3 is CASSLDGQGAYEQYF. The CDR3 DNA is TGTGCCAGCAGCTTGGATGGACAGGGGGCCTACGAGCAGTACTTC.

The rearrangement uses TRBV10-3 and TRBJ1-2, with 7 bases matching TRBD1. The germline gives CDR1 ENHRY, CDR2 SYGVKD. This CDR3 comprises 14 residues. Trimming at V came to 7 bases and at J to 4 bases, leaving 9 bases not matched to a gene. CDR3 DNA sequence: TGTGCCATCACCGAACTCGGGACAGCCTATGGCTACACCTTC. It specifies CAITELGTAYGYTF.

CDR3 nucleotide sequence: TGCAGTGCTAGGGAGCAACGGACCGGGGAGCTGTTTTTT. Protein: CSAREQRTGELFF. J is TRBJ2-2 and V is TRBV20-1, with D unresolved. V shed 3 bases and J shed 5 bases, with 10 bases lying between them. CDR3 size: 13 residues. CDR1 is DFQATT and CDR2 is SNEGSKA in the germline V gene (reference sequence).

The J gene is TRBJ2-2, the V gene TRBV27; D unresolved. CDR1 and CDR2 (germline): MNHEY, SMNVEV (reference sequence). Deletions cut 6 bases from V and 4 bases from J, with 12 bases between. The CDR3 extends over 14 amino acids. CDR3 region: CASSWPGTTGELFF. CDR3 DNA sequence: TGTGCCAGCAGCTGGCCAGGTACCACCGGGGAGCTGTTTTTT.

This chain uses TRBV6-1 with TRBJ1-2; D gene uncertain. V was cut by 1 base and J by 4 bases, with 7 bases left in between. Germline-derived CDR1 and CDR2 are MNHNS and SASEGT. The CDR3 totals 13 residues. For the CDR3, the DNA is TGTGCCAGCAGTGAAGTGGACGCCTATGGCTACACCTTC. It translates to CASSEVDAYGYTF.

The rearrangement links TRBV30 to TRBJ1-2; 7 bases are a match to TRBD1. CDR3 length: 13 amino acids. CDR1 and CDR2 from the germline V gene are GTSNPN and SVGIG (reference sequence). V trimming: 2 bases; J trimming: 5 bases; junction bases outside the gene matches: 5. The CDR3 loop is CAWSRQGGYGYTF. The CDR3 DNA reads as TGTGCCTGGAGTCGACAGGGAGGGTATGGCTACACCTTC.

The chain employs TRBV2 and TRBJ1-1; possibly TRBD1 for D (6 bases). The V end was cut by 4 bases, the J end by 4 bases, with 13 bases between. The CDR3 is 14 amino acids. Germline V gene data show CDR1 as SNHLY and CDR2 as FYNNEI. The DNA for the CDR3 is TGTGCCAGCAGTGCCGATCAGGGGAGCACTGAAGCTTTCTTT. Its translation: CASSADQGSTEAFF.

The CDR3 sequence is CASSLGRAGGYTF. The CDR3 DNA reads as TGTGCCAGCAGCCTCGGGAGGGCTGGTGGCTACACCTTC. V is TRBV6-5 and J is TRBJ1-2; D is unclear. The CDR3 is made up of 13 amino acids. Germline V gives CDR1 MNHEY, CDR2 SVGAGI. V gave up 6 bases and J gave up 7 bases, with 15 bases separating them.

This clonotype was seen just once. The J gene is TRBJ1-2, the V gene TRBV2; D is possibly TRBD1 (6 bases). V lost 6 bases, J lost 1 base, and 15 bases lay in between. CDR3 length equals 15 residues. The germline V gene encodes CDR1 SNHLY and CDR2 FYNNEI. The CDR3 nucleotides are TGTGCCAGCAGGCAGAGGACAGACTATAACTATGGCTACACCTTC. It codes for CASRQRTDYNYGYTF.

The chain uses TRBV18 and TRBJ2-5; D is unresolved. Germline V lookup: CDR1 KGHSH, CDR2 LQKENI. The V end lost 1 base, the J end lost 1 base, and 13 bases lay between the germline ends. The CDR3 consists of 16 residues. CDR3 bases: TGTGCCAGCTCACCACGTGTGGGGAAAACCCAAGAGACCCAGTACTTC. This sequence encodes CASSPRVGKTQETQYF.

The rearrangement joins TRBV20-1 to TRBJ2-5; 12 bases agree with TRBD1. The junction had 6 bases not matched to a gene; V was cut back by 2 bases and J by 5 bases. The CDR3 consists of 15 residues. CDR1 is DFQATT and CDR2 is SNEGSKA in the germline V gene (reference sequence). The DNA for the CDR3 is TGCAGTGCTAGACCGGGACAGGGGGCTGGGGAGACCCAGTACTTC. It is translated as CSARPGQGAGETQYF.

This sequence joins TRBV30 and TRBJ2-5, with a weak D call TRBD2 (5 bases). Between the trimmed V and J ends, which lost 5 bases and 2 bases, there was a span of 9 bases. This CDR3 region has 12 residues. Germline values: CDR1 GTSNPN, CDR2 SVGIG (reference sequence). Here the CDR3 reads CAWDSGQETQYF. CDR3 sequence (DNA): TGTGCCTGGGATTCGGGGCAAGAGACCCAGTACTTC.

V usage is TRBV6-5 and J usage is TRBJ2-7; maybe TRBD2 (6 bases). The CDR3 length is 17 residues. CDR1 is MNHEY, CDR2 SVGAGI, per germline. V lost 0 bases and J 2 bases, leaving 17 bases between the germline ends. CDR3 protein: CASSYSIPGATTYEQYF. The DNA of the CDR3 is TGTGCCAGCAGTTACTCGATCCCGGGAGCCACCACCTACGAGCAGTACTTC.

This chain links TRBV7-9 with TRBJ1-1; no definite D call. V was shortened by 5 bases and J by 4 bases, with 20 bases between the two germline ends. In germline, CDR1 is SEHNR, CDR2 FQNEAQ (reference sequence). The length of the CDR3 is 16 residues. CDR3 sequence: CASSPAGTGATTEAFF. The CDR3, as DNA: TGTGCCAGCAGCCCAGCAGGCACGGGAGCGACCACTGAAGCTTTCTTT.

The chain couples TRBV20-1 to TRBJ2-2; 7 positions agree with TRBD2. V was clipped by 4 bases and J by 4 bases; unmatched bases: 6. The CDR3 is 14 residues long. The germline gives CDR1 DFQATT, CDR2 SNEGSKA (reference sequence). The CDR3 sequence is CSAKGLDGTGELFF. CDR3 sequence (DNA): TGCAGTGCTAAAGGACTAGATGGCACCGGGGAGCTGTTTTTT.

The rearrangement joins TRBV7-3 to TRBJ1-1, with D uncertain. This CDR3 contains 13 residues. The germline V and J ends were trimmed by 5 bases and 1 base, with 8 bases remaining between them. The germline V gene encodes CDR1 SGHTA and CDR2 FQGTGA. DNA for the CDR3: TGTGCCAGCAGCGACGACGAGAACACTGAAGCTTTCTTT. Translation: CASSDDENTEAFF.

This chain links TRBV19 with TRBJ1-2, with a weak D call TRBD1 (6 bases). Trimming took off 3 bases at V and 6 bases at J, with 11 bases between the two ends. Germline lookup yields CDR1 LNHDA and CDR2 SQIVND (reference sequence). The CDR3 has 13 amino acids. Written as DNA, the CDR3 is TGTGCCAGTAGTATCGAGGGGACAAATGGCTACACCTTC. Protein: CASSIEGTNGYTF.

V and J are TRBV15 and TRBJ1-1, with TRBD1 identical over 8 bases. The ends lost 4 bases at V and 5 bases at J; junction bases unmatched: 6. This CDR3 comprises 14 residues. Germline-derived CDR1 and CDR2 are LNHNV and YYDKDF (reference sequence). The DNA of the CDR3 is TGTGCCACCAGCACCGACAGGGGCTGGACTGAAGCTTTCTTT. Encoded protein: CATSTDRGWTEAFF.

This clonotype showed up just once. The chain combines TRBV2 with TRBJ2-5, with 8 bases matching TRBD1. The CDR3 loop spans 12 amino acids. Germline lookup yields CDR1 SNHLY and CDR2 FYNNEI. Trimming cost V 6 bases and J 5 bases; bases outside gene matches: 2. CDR3 bases: TGTGCCAGCAGGACAGGGGACGAGACCCAGTACTTC. Its translation: CASRTGDETQYF.

This sequence joins TRBV30 and TRBJ2-7; unclear D gene. The V gene lost 4 bases and the J gene lost 0 bases, with 7 bases spanning the gap. CDR3 length: 12 residues. Germline values: CDR1 GTSNPN, CDR2 SVGIG (reference sequence). The CDR3, as DNA: TGTGCCTGGAATGGTAACTCCTACGAGCAGTACTTC. Protein: CAWNGNSYEQYF.

This sequence joins TRBV4-3 and TRBJ1-6; TRBD1 is a possible D gene (5 bases). Germline lookup yields CDR1 LGHNA and CDR2 YSLEER. The V end was cut by 0 bases, the J end by 10 bases, with 19 bases between. CDR3 length: 17 residues. CDR3 in amino acids: CASSQEGTGELRSPLHF. CDR3 DNA sequence: TGCGCCAGCAGCCAAGAGGGTACGGGGGAATTACGATCACCCCTCCACTTT.

The chain joins TRBV20-1 to TRBJ2-1; D is undetermined. The CDR3 has 14 amino acids. From germline, CDR1 is DFQATT and CDR2 SNEGSKA (reference sequence). The ends were cut back, 1 base at V and 0 bases at J, with 7 bases in the middle. CDR3 DNA: TGCAGTGCTAGAGCAGGAATCTCCTACAATGAGCAGTTCTTC. Translated, it gives CSARAGISYNEQFF.

The chain carries TRBV7-8 and TRBJ2-1; 8 bases are a match to TRBD2. Trimming removed 1 base from V and 9 bases from J; junction bases left unmatched: 5. Looked up from germline, CDR1 is SGHVS and CDR2 is FQNEAQ. The CDR3 covers 14 residues. This CDR3 is CASSLDRRGGEQFF. In DNA, the CDR3 is TGTGCCAGCAGCTTAGACAGACGGGGGGGTGAGCAGTTCTTC.

The gene calls are TRBV5-1 and TRBJ2-1; 9 bases are shared with TRBD1. Trimming removed 2 bases from V and 5 bases from J; junction bases left unmatched: 8. The CDR3 totals 16 residues. Germline-derived CDR1 and CDR2 are SGHRS and YFSETQ. CDR3 amino acids: CASSFYPGTGNNEQFF. The CDR3 DNA reads TGCGCCAGCAGCTTCTATCCTGGGACAGGGAACAATGAGCAGTTCTTC.

The chain is built from TRBV4-3 and TRBJ2-7, with D perhaps matching TRBD1 (6 bases). With 0 bases removed from V and 8 bases from J, the gap between germline ends came to 17 bases. Germline lookup yields CDR1 LGHNA and CDR2 YSLEER. This CDR3 is built from 15 residues. CDR3 residues: CASSQETGQLVKQYF. The CDR3 nucleotides are TGCGCCAGCAGCCAAGAGACAGGTCAACTTGTGAAGCAGTACTTC.

The chain links TRBV6-2 or TRBV6-3 to TRBJ1-5; 9 bases fit TRBD1. The CDR3 is 14 amino acids. The V and J ends lost 7 bases and 8 bases, in that order; junction bases with no gene match: 9. Germline CDR1 reads MNHEY; CDR2 reads SVGEGT. CDR3 in DNA: TGTGCCAGCATCCCCACAGGGGGCGCGGAGCCCCAGCATTTT. Protein: CASIPTGGAEPQHF.

The chain joins TRBV5-1 to TRBJ2-7; maybe TRBD1 (6 bases). Between the trimmed V and J ends, which lost 4 bases and 0 bases, there was a span of 11 bases. The CDR3 spans 14 residues. Germline lookup yields CDR1 SGHRS and CDR2 YFSETQ. CDR3 protein: CASSQDSHSYEQYF. CDR3 nucleotides: TGCGCCAGCAGCCAGGACAGCCACTCCTACGAGCAGTACTTC.

CDR3 in amino acids: CASSQTSVSTDTQYF. The DNA for the CDR3 is TGTGCCAGCAGCCAGACTAGCGTTAGCACAGATACGCAGTATTTT. The chain combines TRBV4-2 with TRBJ2-3, with 8 bases that match TRBD2. This CDR3 spans 15 amino acids. Germline V gene data show CDR1 as LGHNA and CDR2 as YNFKEQ. V lost 3 bases and J lost 0; bases outside the gene matches: 2.

The chain uses TRBV20-1 and TRBJ2-3; D perhaps matches TRBD2 (6 bases). Between the trimmed V and J ends, which lost 0 bases and 2 bases, there was a span of 15 bases. Germline assignment: CDR1 DFQATT and CDR2 SNEGSKA (reference sequence). The CDR3 consists of 16 residues. CDR3 amino acids: CSARDPRGPDTDTQYF. The CDR3 nucleotides are TGCAGTGCTAGAGATCCGCGGGGCCCAGACACAGATACGCAGTATTTT.

This chain joins TRBV20-1 and TRBJ1-1, with 7 bases that match TRBD1. CDR3 length: 11 residues. Germline assignment: CDR1 DFQATT and CDR2 SNEGSKA (reference sequence). Trimming cost V 5 bases and J 10 bases; bases outside gene matches: 7. The CDR3: CSALDRAGAFF. The CDR3 DNA reads TGCAGTGCTCTCGACAGGGCGGGAGCTTTCTTT.

The chain combines TRBV3-1 with TRBJ1-4; D is unresolved. CDR3 length: 13 amino acids. Germline V gene lookup returns CDR1 LGHDT and CDR2 YNNKEL (reference sequence). Trimming removed 4 bases from V and 4 bases from J, with 7 bases in between. CDR3 in DNA: TGTGCCAGCAGCCCCTCATTTAATGAAAAACTGTTTTTT. Residues: CASSPSFNEKLFF.

J is TRBJ2-7 and V is TRBV7-8; no clear D gene. The germline V gene has CDR1 SGHVS and CDR2 FQNEAQ. V was trimmed by 6 bases and J by 1 base, leaving 10 bases between them. The CDR3 contains 13 residues. The chain's CDR3 is CASSITLSYEQYF. The CDR3, as DNA: TGTGCCAGCAGTATAACCTTGTCCTACGAGCAGTACTTC.